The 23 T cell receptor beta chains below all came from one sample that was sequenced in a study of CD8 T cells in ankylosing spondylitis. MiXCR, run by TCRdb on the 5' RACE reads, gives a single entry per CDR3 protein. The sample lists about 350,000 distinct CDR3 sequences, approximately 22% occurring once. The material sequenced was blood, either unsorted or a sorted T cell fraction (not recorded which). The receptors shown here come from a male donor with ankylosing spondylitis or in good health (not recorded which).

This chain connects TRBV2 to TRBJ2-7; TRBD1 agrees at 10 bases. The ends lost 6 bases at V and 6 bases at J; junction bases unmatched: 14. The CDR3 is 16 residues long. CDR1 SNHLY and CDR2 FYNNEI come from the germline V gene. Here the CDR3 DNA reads TGTGCCAGCAGCGAGGCAGGGACAGGGGTTAATAGCGAGCAGTACTTC. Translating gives CASSEAGTGVNSEQYF.

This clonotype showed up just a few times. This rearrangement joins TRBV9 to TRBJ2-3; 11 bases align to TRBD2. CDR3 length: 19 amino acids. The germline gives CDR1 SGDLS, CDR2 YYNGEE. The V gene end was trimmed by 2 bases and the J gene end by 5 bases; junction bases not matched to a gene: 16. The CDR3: CASSVRSRTSGPTGDTQYF. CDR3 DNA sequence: TGTGCCAGCAGCGTCCGGTCCCGGACTAGCGGGCCGACCGGAGATACGCAGTATTTT.

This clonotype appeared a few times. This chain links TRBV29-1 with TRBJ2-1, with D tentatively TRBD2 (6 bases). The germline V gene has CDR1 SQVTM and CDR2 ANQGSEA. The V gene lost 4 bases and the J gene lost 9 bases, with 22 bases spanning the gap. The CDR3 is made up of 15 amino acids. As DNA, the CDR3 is TGCAGCGTTGCTCCGACCCGGGACTCGAGCGGTGAGCAGTTCTTC. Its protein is CSVAPTRDSSGEQFF.

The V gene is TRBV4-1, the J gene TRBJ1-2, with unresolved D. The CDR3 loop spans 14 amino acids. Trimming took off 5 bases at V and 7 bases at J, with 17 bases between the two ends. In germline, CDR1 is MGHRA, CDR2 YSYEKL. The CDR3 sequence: CASSWGAQAGGYTF. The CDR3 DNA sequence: TGCGCCAGCAGCTGGGGAGCTCAAGCTGGTGGCTACACCTTC.

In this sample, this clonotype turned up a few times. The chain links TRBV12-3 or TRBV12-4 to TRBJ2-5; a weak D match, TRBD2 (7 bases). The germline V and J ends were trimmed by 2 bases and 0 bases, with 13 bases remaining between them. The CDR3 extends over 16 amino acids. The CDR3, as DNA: TGTGCCAGCAGTTTACCCGGGGGGCTTAACCAAGAGACCCAGTACTTC. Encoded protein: CASSLPGGLNQETQYF.

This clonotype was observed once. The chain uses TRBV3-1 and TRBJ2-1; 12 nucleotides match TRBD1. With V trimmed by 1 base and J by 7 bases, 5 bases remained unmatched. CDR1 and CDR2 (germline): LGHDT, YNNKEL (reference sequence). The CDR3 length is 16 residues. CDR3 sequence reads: CASSQGWDRGHNEQFF. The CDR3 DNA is TGTGCCAGCAGCCAAGGATGGGACAGGGGGCATAATGAGCAGTTCTTC.

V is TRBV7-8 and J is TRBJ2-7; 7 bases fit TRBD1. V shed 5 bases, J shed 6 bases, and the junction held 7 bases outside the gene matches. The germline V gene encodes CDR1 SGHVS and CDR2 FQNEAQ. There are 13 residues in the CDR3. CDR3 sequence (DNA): TGTGCCAGCAGCCCCGGACAGGCAAGCGAGCAGTACTTC. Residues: CASSPGQASEQYF.

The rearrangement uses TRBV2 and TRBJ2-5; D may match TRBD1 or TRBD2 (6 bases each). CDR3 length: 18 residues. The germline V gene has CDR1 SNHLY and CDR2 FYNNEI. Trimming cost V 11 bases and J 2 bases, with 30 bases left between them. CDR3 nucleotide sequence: TGTGCCTTCAGTAGCCCGGAAAGGGGGGCTCCCCTTCAAGAGACCCAGTACTTC. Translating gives CAFSSPERGAPLQETQYF.

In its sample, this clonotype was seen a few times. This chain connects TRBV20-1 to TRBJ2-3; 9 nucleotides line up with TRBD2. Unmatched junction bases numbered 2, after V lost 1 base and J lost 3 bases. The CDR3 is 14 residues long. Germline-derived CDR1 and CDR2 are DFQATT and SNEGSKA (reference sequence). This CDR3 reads CSARATSGTDTQYF. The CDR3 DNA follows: TGCAGTGCTAGAGCGACTAGCGGAACAGATACGCAGTATTTT.

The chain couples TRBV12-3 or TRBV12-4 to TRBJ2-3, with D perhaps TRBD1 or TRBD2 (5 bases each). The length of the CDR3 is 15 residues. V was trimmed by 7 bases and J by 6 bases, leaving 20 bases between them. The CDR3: CASTPWGSVGDTQYF. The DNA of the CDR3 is TGTGCCAGCACCCCGTGGGGGTCCGTCGGGGATACGCAGTATTTT.

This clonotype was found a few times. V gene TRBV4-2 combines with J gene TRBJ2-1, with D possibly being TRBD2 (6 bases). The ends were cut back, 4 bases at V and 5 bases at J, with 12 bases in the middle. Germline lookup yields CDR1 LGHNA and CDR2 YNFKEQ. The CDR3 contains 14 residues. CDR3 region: CASSLGGRHNEQFF. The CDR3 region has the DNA TGTGCCAGCAGCCTCGGGGGACGACACAATGAGCAGTTCTTC.

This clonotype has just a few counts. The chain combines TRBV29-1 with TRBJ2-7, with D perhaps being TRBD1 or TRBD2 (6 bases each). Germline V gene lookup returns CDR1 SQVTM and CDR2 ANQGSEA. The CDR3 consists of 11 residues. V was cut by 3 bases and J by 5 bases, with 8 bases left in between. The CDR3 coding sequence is TGCAGCGTTGACGGGGGCGACGAGCAGTACTTC. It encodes CSVDGGDEQYF.

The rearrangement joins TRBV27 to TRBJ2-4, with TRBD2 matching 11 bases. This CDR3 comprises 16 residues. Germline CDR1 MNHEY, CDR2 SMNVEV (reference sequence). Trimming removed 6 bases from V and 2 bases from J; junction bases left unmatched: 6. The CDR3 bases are TGTGCCAGCAGGCATAGCGGGGGGGGTCCCAAAAACATTCAGTACTTC. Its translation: CASRHSGGGPKNIQYF.

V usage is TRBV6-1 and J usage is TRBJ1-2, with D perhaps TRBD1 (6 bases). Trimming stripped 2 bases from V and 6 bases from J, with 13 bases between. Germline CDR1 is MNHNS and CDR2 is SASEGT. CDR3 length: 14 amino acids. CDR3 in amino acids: CASSEFSGDNGYTF. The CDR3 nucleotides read TGTGCCAGCAGTGAATTTTCCGGGGACAATGGCTACACCTTC.

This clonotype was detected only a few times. The CDR3 DNA is TGTGCCAGCAGCTTTAGACAGGGGGAGACCCAGTACTTC. Amino acids: CASSFRQGETQYF. V is TRBV5-6 and J is TRBJ2-5, with 8 bases identical to TRBD1. With 2 bases clipped from V and 5 bases from J, the junction kept 2 bases outside the gene matches. Germline loops: CDR1 SGHDT, CDR2 YYEEEE. The CDR3 runs 13 residues.

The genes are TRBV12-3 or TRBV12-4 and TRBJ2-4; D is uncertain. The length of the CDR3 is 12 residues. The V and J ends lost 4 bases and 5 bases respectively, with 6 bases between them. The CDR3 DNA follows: TGTGCCAGCAGTTGGACGCAAAACATTCAGTACTTC. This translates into CASSWTQNIQYF.

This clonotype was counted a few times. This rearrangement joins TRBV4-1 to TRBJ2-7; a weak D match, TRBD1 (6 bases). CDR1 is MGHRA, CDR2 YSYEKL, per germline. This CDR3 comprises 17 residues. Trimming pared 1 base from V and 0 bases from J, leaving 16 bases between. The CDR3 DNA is TGCGCCAGCAGCCAAGGATACCCGGACAGCTCCTCCTACGAGCAGTACTTC. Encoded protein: CASSQGYPDSSSYEQYF.

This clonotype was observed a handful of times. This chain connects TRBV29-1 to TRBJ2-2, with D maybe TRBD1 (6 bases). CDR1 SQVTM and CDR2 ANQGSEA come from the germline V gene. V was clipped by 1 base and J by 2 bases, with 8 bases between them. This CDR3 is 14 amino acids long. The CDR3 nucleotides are TGCAGCGTTGAAGGGACAGAAAACACCGGGGAGCTGTTTTTT. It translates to CSVEGTENTGELFF.

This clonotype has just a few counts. As DNA, the CDR3 is TGTGCCAGCAGCGTACTGCACCTGGATACGCAGTATTTT. It specifies CASSVLHLDTQYF. This chain links TRBV4-2 with TRBJ2-3, with no clear D. The length of the CDR3 is 13 residues. V lost 5 bases and J lost 6, with 12 bases in between. CDR1 and CDR2 (germline): LGHNA, YNFKEQ.

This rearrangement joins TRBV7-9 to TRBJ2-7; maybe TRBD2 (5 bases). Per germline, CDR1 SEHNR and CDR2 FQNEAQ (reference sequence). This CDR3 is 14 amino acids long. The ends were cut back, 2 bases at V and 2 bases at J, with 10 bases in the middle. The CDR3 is CASSLSGETYEQYF. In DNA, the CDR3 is TGTGCCAGCAGCTTAAGCGGCGAGACCTACGAGCAGTACTTC.

CDR3 region: CASTSEASTDTQYF. The CDR3 DNA reads as TGTGCCAGCACATCGGAAGCAAGCACAGATACGCAGTATTTT. The rearrangement links TRBV6-1 to TRBJ2-3; D is uncertain. Trimming left V 7 bases short and J 0 bases short, with 11 bases between. From germline, CDR1 is MNHNS and CDR2 SASEGT. This CDR3 region has 14 residues.

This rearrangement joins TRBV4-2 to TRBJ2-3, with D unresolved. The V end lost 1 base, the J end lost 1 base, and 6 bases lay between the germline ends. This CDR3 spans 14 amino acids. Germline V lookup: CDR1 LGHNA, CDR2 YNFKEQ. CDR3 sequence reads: CASSQAAGTDTQYF. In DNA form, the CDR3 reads TGTGCCAGCAGCCAAGCGGCAGGCACAGATACGCAGTATTTT.

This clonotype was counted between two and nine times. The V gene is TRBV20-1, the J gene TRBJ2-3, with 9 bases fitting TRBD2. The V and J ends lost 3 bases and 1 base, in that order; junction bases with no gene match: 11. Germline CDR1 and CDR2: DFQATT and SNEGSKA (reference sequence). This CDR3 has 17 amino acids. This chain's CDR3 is CSASLLAGASGTDTQYF. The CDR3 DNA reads TGCAGTGCTAGTTTATTAGCGGGGGCCTCCGGCACAGATACGCAGTATTTT.